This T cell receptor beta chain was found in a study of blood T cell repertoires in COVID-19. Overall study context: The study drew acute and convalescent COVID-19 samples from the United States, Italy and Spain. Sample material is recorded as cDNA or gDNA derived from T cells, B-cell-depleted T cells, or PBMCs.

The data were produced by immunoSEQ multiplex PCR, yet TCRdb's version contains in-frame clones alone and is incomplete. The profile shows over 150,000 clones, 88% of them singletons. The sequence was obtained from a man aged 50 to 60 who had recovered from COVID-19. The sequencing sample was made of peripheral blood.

The CDR3, as DNA: TGCGCCAGCAGTGGGGACAAGAACTATGGCTACACCTTC. It codes for CASSGDKNYGYTF. The V gene is TRBV5-1, the J gene TRBJ1-2; a weak D match, TRBD1 (6 bases). The CDR3 runs 13 residues. Trimming removed 5 bases at V and 2 bases at J, with 10 bases between. Germline-derived CDR1 and CDR2 are SGHRS and YFSETQ. The variable domain in full, completed from reference TRBV5-1 and TRBJ1-2, reads KAGVTQTPRYLIKTRGQQVTLSCSPISGHRSVSWYQQTPGQGLQFLFEYFSETQRNKGNFPGRFSGRQFSNSRSEMNVSTLELGDSALYLCASSGDKNYGYTFGSGTRLTVV.